The 31 T cell receptor beta chains below come from one sample, sequenced in a study of blood T cells in healthy people across ages. The second PCR ran roughly 6 to 11 cycles with a sample-barcoded 5' primer and J-beta primers. TCRdb called the 5' RACE reads again in MiXCR, with one record for every CDR3 protein. The repertoire holds roughly 680,000 distinct CDR3 sequences, with 49% as singletons. Sequencing was carried out using blood. All receptors derive from a woman aged 55-70 years in good health.

V usage is TRBV6-2 or TRBV6-3 and J usage is TRBJ2-1; possible D gene TRBD2, 6 bases. CDR3 length: 14 residues. In germline, CDR1 is MNHEY, CDR2 SVGEGT. Deletions cut 7 bases from V and 0 bases from J, with 10 bases between. The CDR3 here is CASKGGSSYNEQFF. CDR3 in DNA: TGTGCCAGCAAAGGAGGGAGCTCCTACAATGAGCAGTTCTTC.

The rearrangement joins TRBV12-3 or TRBV12-4 to TRBJ2-3; 7 bases match TRBD1. The CDR3 has 17 residues. Trimming took 5 bases from V and 5 from J; bases not matched to a gene: 16. The CDR3 region is CASSPGTAPFGGDTQYF. DNA of the CDR3: TGTGCCAGCAGTCCCGGGACAGCACCTTTCGGTGGAGATACGCAGTATTTT.

The chain recombines TRBV20-1 with TRBJ1-2; D is undetermined. The CDR3 is 13 residues long. Trimming pared 4 bases from V and 2 bases from J, leaving 11 bases between. Germline lookup yields CDR1 DFQATT and CDR2 SNEGSKA (reference sequence). DNA for the CDR3: TGCAGTGCTATCATACAGAAGAACTATGGCTACACCTTC. The encoded protein is CSAIIQKNYGYTF.

This clonotype has just a few counts. The chain carries TRBV3-1 and TRBJ2-7; the match to TRBD1 covers 7 bases. This CDR3 is 15 amino acids long. The germline V gene has CDR1 LGHDT and CDR2 YNNKEL (reference sequence). J was trimmed by 5 bases and V by 4 bases; bases with no gene match: 11. The CDR3, as DNA: TGTGCCAGCAGCCGATGGACAGGTTTGGGAGACGAGCAGTACTTC. Amino acid sequence: CASSRWTGLGDEQYF.

The chain recombines TRBV7-8 with TRBJ2-1; 8 bases match TRBD2. With 1 base clipped from V and 6 bases from J, the junction kept 8 bases outside the gene matches. Germline-derived CDR1 and CDR2 are SGHVS and FQNEAQ. This CDR3 is 16 amino acids long. CDR3 in DNA: TGTGCCAGCAGCTTAGACAGCGGGAGCGTTTTCAATGAGCAGTTCTTC. This gives the protein CASSLDSGSVFNEQFF.

The chain links TRBV5-1 to TRBJ2-7; TRBD1 agrees at 10 bases. J was trimmed by 5 bases and V by 4 bases; bases with no gene match: 9. The CDR3 has 15 residues. CDR1 is SGHRS, CDR2 YFSETQ, per germline. The CDR3 spells CASSKRQGAMNEQYF. The CDR3 DNA reads as TGCGCCAGCAGCAAGAGACAGGGGGCGATGAACGAGCAGTACTTC.

V gene TRBV27 combines with J gene TRBJ2-5; 10 bases are a match to TRBD1. The last part of the DNA fits TRBJ2-7 better; the J call may be wrong. The germline V gene has CDR1 MNHEY and CDR2 SMNVEV (reference sequence). The CDR3 covers 13 residues. CDR3 amino acids: CASTGQGWAEQYF. The CDR3, as DNA: TGTGCCAGCACGGGACAGGGGTGGGCCGAGCAGTACTTC.

The chain recombines TRBV20-1 with TRBJ2-1; D is ambiguous. This CDR3 contains 12 residues. The germline V gene has CDR1 DFQATT and CDR2 SNEGSKA (reference sequence). Trimming removed 1 base at V and 5 bases at J, with 6 bases between. CDR3 bases: TGCAGTGCTAGAGGGCAAGACAATGAGCAGTTCTTC. Its translation: CSARGQDNEQFF.

This rearrangement joins TRBV5-1 to TRBJ2-5; 7 nucleotides align to TRBD1. The V gene end was trimmed by 4 bases and the J gene end by 3 bases; junction bases not matched to a gene: 12. Germline CDR1 reads SGHRS; CDR2 reads YFSETQ. There are 16 residues in the CDR3. The CDR3 DNA reads as TGCGCCAGCAGCCATGCGACAGGGCCTCCAGAAGAGACCCAGTACTTC. Residues: CASSHATGPPEETQYF. The full variable domain, completed using reference TRBV5-1 and TRBJ2-5, is KAGVTQTPRYLIKTRGQQVTLSCSPISGHRSVSWYQQTPGQGLQFLFEYFSETQRNKGNFPGRFSGRQFSNSRSEMNVSTLELGDSALYLCASSHATGPPEETQYFGPGTRLLVL.

Ten or more counts support this clonotype. V and J are TRBV7-3 and TRBJ2-1; no clear D. CDR3 size: 12 residues. Germline lookup yields CDR1 SGHTA and CDR2 FQGTGA. V was shortened by 5 bases and J by 9 bases, with 11 bases between the two germline ends. CDR3 DNA: TGTGCCAGCAGCCCTCAGTTGGGTGAGCAGTTCTTC. The encoded protein is CASSPQLGEQFF.

The chain couples TRBV14 to TRBJ1-6; D call uncertain. Germline-derived CDR1 and CDR2 are SGHDN and FVKESK. Trimming cost V 5 bases and J 10 bases, with 12 bases left between them. The CDR3 loop spans 13 amino acids. CDR3 DNA sequence: TGTGCCAGCAGCAAACAGCGGAGATCACCCCTCCACTTT. This encodes CASSKQRRSPLHF.

The chain has TRBV20-1 and TRBJ1-5; a weak D match, TRBD1 (6 bases). V shed 1 base and J shed 4 bases, with 8 bases lying between them. The germline V gene has CDR1 DFQATT and CDR2 SNEGSKA (reference sequence). The CDR3 totals 13 residues. The DNA for the CDR3 is TGCAGTGCTAGAGGGGGGGCTAATCAGCCCCAGCATTTT. Translated, it gives CSARGGANQPQHF.

The chain combines TRBV10-3 with TRBJ1-2; no reliable D call. The CDR3 is 13 amino acids. CDR1 and CDR2 (germline): ENHRY, SYGVKD. The V and J ends lost 9 bases and 4 bases respectively, with 15 bases between them. The CDR3 region is CAIALEGSYGYTF. The CDR3, as DNA: TGTGCCATTGCCCTTGAGGGAAGCTATGGCTACACCTTC.

The gene calls are TRBV29-1 and TRBJ2-1, with 9 bases fitting TRBD2. CDR3 length: 15 residues. The ends lost 0 bases at V and 4 bases at J; junction bases unmatched: 4. Germline assignment: CDR1 SQVTM and CDR2 ANQGSEA. CDR3 DNA: TGCAGCGTTGAAGATCTAGCGGGAACATACAATGAGCAGTTCTTC. Translating it yields CSVEDLAGTYNEQFF.

This clonotype was picked up many times. The chain employs TRBV7-2 and TRBJ2-7; TRBD2 agrees at 8 bases. The J segment lost 5 bases and the V segment lost 5 bases, leaving 11 bases of the junction unmatched. This CDR3 spans 15 amino acids. CDR1 is SGHTA and CDR2 is FQGNSA in the germline V gene. CDR3: CASSQVSGISDEQYF. Here the CDR3 DNA reads TGTGCCAGCAGCCAGGTTAGCGGGATAAGCGACGAGCAGTACTTC.

The chain uses TRBV18 and TRBJ2-5; 10 nucleotides agree with TRBD2. The germline V gene has CDR1 KGHSH and CDR2 LQKENI. V was pared by 6 bases and J by 2 bases, with 12 bases of the junction left unmatched. This CDR3 contains 17 residues. This CDR3 reads CASSKPGQLAGQETQYF. CDR3 DNA sequence: TGTGCCAGCTCGAAACCGGGACAACTAGCGGGGCAAGAGACCCAGTACTTC.

Of note for this clonotype: A much larger clone sits a single nucleotide away, making a read error possible. The chain employs TRBV20-1 and TRBJ2-1; 8 bases align to TRBD1. Germline V gene sequence: CDR1 DFQATT, CDR2 SNEGSKA (reference sequence). The CDR3 has 12 residues. V lost 6 bases to trimming and J lost 10 bases; unmatched junction nucleotides: 8. CDR3 coding DNA: TGCAGTGCACCGACAGGGGTAAGGGAGCAGTTCTTC. Translation: CSAPTGVREQFF.

This clonotype came up a few times. The V gene is TRBV4-3, the J gene TRBJ1-2; D is perhaps TRBD1 (6 bases). Per germline, CDR1 LGHNA and CDR2 YSLEER. The CDR3 consists of 15 residues. Trimming took off 3 bases at V and 8 bases at J, with 19 bases between the two ends. CDR3 region: CASSQEGQRTYGYTF. CDR3 nucleotide sequence: TGCGCCAGCAGCCAGGAGGGACAACGGACCTACGGCTACACCTTC.

The CDR3 DNA follows: TGTGCCAGCAGTTACTCCTCCGGAGTGCCCGCTCAGCAGTACTTC. Its translation is CASSYSSGVPAQQYF. This chain uses TRBV6-5 with TRBJ2-7, with D unclear. The CDR3 loop spans 15 amino acids. The V and J ends lost 0 bases and 8 bases respectively, with 17 bases between them. Germline CDR1 and CDR2: MNHEY and SVGAGI.

The chain combines TRBV6-5 with TRBJ1-2; D not certain. In germline, CDR1 is MNHEY, CDR2 SVGAGI. The germline V and J ends were trimmed by 4 bases and 8 bases, with 11 bases remaining between them. CDR3 length: 12 amino acids. CDR3: CASSSDERGYTF. CDR3 nucleotides: TGTGCCAGCAGTTCAGACGAGAGGGGCTACACCTTC.

The sample holds a few counts of this clonotype. The rearrangement uses TRBV29-1 and TRBJ2-3; unclear D gene. V was clipped by 7 bases and J by 2 bases, with 10 bases between them. The CDR3 has 12 residues. Per germline, CDR1 SQVTM and CDR2 ANQGSEA. The CDR3 region has the DNA TGCAGCGGCTGGGGTCACACAGATACGCAGTATTTT. Its protein product is CSGWGHTDTQYF.

At least ten counts were recorded for this clonotype. This rearrangement joins TRBV29-1 to TRBJ2-5; 7 bases fit TRBD1. V was pared by 6 bases and J by 7 bases, with 17 bases of the junction left unmatched. This CDR3 spans 15 amino acids. Germline values: CDR1 SQVTM, CDR2 ANQGSEA. The DNA of the CDR3 is TGCAGCGTCCTCAGAGGGGGCAATTTCGGTGGGACCCAGTACTTC. It codes for CSVLRGGNFGGTQYF.

The gene calls are TRBV29-1 and TRBJ2-5; 8 bases are a match to TRBD1. The germline V gene encodes CDR1 SQVTM and CDR2 ANQGSEA. Trimming removed 3 bases from V and 5 bases from J; junction bases left unmatched: 2. The length of the CDR3 is 12 residues. CDR3 in DNA: TGCAGCGTTGAGAGGACAGGGGAGACCCAGTACTTC. Protein sequence: CSVERTGETQYF.

V gene TRBV2 combines with J gene TRBJ2-7, with 8 bases identical to TRBD2. The CDR3 loop spans 16 amino acids. The junction had 13 bases not matched to a gene; V was cut back by 2 bases and J by 7 bases. The V gene's germline CDR1 is SNHLY and CDR2 FYNNEI. This CDR3 reads CASSESWGGRSWEQYF. Here the CDR3 DNA reads TGTGCCAGCAGTGAAAGTTGGGGCGGGAGGAGCTGGGAGCAGTACTTC. Supplemented by reference TRBV2 and TRBJ2-7, the full variable domain reads EPEVTQTPSHQVTQMGQEVILRCVPISNHLYFYWYRQILGQKVEFLVSFYNNEISEKSEIFDDQFSVERPDGSNFTLKIRSTKLEDSAMYFCASSESWGGRSWEQYFGPGTRLTVT.

As for this clonotype: A junction boundary mismatches the germline segment, possibly from a read error. The V gene is TRBV20-1, the J gene TRBJ2-1, with 12 bases matching TRBD2. The CDR3 extends over 14 amino acids. Germline-derived CDR1 and CDR2 are DFQATT and SNEGSKA (reference sequence). CDR3 residues: CGAMTSGSYNEQFF. Written as DNA, the CDR3 is TGCGGTGCGATGACTAGCGGGAGTTACAATGAGCAGTTCTTC.

CDR3 residues: CASSHVAGTYNEQYF. In nucleotides, the CDR3 is TGTGCCAGCAGCCACGTAGCGGGGACCTACAATGAGCAGTACTTC. The chain has TRBV3-1 and TRBJ2-7; 8 bases line up with TRBD2. This CDR3 contains 15 residues. Germline-derived CDR1 and CDR2 are LGHDT and YNNKEL (reference sequence). The V gene end was trimmed by 3 bases and the J gene end by 7 bases; junction bases not matched to a gene: 11.

V and J are TRBV7-2 and TRBJ2-1; TRBD1 might be the D (7 bases). Germline-derived CDR1 and CDR2 are SGHTA and FQGNSA. The V end lost 4 bases, the J end lost 4 bases, and 11 bases lay between the germline ends. CDR3 length: 14 residues. The CDR3 DNA sequence: TGTGCCAGCAGCTCCAGGGGGGCGTACAATGAGCAGTTCTTC. Translating gives CASSSRGAYNEQFF.

This clonotype was seen just once. This sequence may be a read error, since a much larger clone differs from it by one base. The chain employs TRBV28 and TRBJ2-7; D may match TRBD1 or TRBD2 (6 bases each). Germline values: CDR1 MDHEN, CDR2 SYDVKM. Between the trimmed V and J ends, which lost 6 bases and 3 bases, there was a span of 12 bases. The CDR3 is 13 residues long. The CDR3, as DNA: TGTGCCAGCAGCGCCAGGGGACTCTACGAGCAGTACTTC. This codes for CASSARGLYEQYF.

This clonotype appeared a few times. The chain combines TRBV7-2 with TRBJ1-1; D unclear. The CDR3 contains 12 residues. In germline, CDR1 is SGHTA, CDR2 FQGNSA. Between the trimmed V and J ends, which lost 5 bases and 2 bases, there was a span of 6 bases. The CDR3 DNA is TGTGCCAGCAGCCCCTACAACACTGAAGCTTTCTTT. This sequence encodes CASSPYNTEAFF.

A few counts support this clonotype. This chain links TRBV7-8 with TRBJ2-1, with 9 bases fitting TRBD2. CDR1 is SGHVS, CDR2 FQNEAQ, per germline. With V trimmed by 5 bases and J by 4 bases, 9 bases remained unmatched. This CDR3 spans 16 amino acids. The CDR3 coding sequence is TGTGCCAGCAGCCCTTCGGCAGCGGGAGGTTACAATGAGCAGTTCTTC. Translating gives CASSPSAAGGYNEQFF.

The rearrangement joins TRBV4-3 to TRBJ2-7, with TRBD2 matching over 8 bases. The trim removed 0 bases at V and 3 bases at J, leaving 16 bases unmatched. The CDR3 is 19 residues long. The germline V gene has CDR1 LGHNA and CDR2 YSLEER. The DNA for the CDR3 is TGCGCCAGCAGCCAAGATTTTACAGTTGGGAGCGGGAGAGTCTACGAGCAGTACTTC. This encodes CASSQDFTVGSGRVYEQYF.